This T cell receptor (beta chain) was documented in a study of CD8+ T cells in alopecia areata. The study, taken as a whole, reports: Possibly as an HLA-related effect, TCR sharing across patients appeared less clear than in mice. Across lesional scalp, and particularly alopecia totalis/universalis, clonality surpassed that of normal scalp.

This clone was counted a few times. The antigen is not known. It was cDNA, reverse transcribed from extracted RNA, that served as the sequencing template. The assay was immunoSEQ multiplex PCR, and TCRdb's table has in-frame clones only and misses some. Here the sample spans about 200,000 clones, approximately 61% being singletons. Alopecia areata patients provided lesional scalp punch biopsies and peripheral blood, both collected for the study. It was from PBMCs that CD4+ and CD8+ T cells were sorted. Per germline, CDR1 ENHRY and CDR2 SYGVKD. With 3 bases removed from V and 8 bases from J, the gap between germline ends came to 10 bases. The CDR3 contains 12 residues.

This chain links TRBV10-3 with TRBJ1-1; D gene unclear. This receptor was taken from a human donor with alopecia areata. Material: CD4+ T cells sorted from blood, obtained at week 0. The CDR3 DNA is TGTGCCATCAGTGAAAAGACGGAGGAAGCTTTCTTT. This gives the protein CAISEKTEEAFF.